This TCR beta chain was observed in a study of metastatic and nonmetastatic thyroid tumors. About the study: Repertoire comparison spanned blood and tumor or nodule tissue of malignant and benign thyroid patients.

This clone was picked up many times. Antigen: not known. Unmatched junction bases numbered 23, after V lost 6 bases and J lost 4 bases. The germline V gene encodes CDR1 KGHDR and CDR2 SFDVKD. CDR3 length: 20 residues. Each patient went into thyroid surgery without having received any treatment. Study-level findings and limits: Relative to benign nodules, malignant thyroid tumors were reportedly characterized by significantly elevated TCR beta diversity in blood and tumor.

The authors' processing: Using the CDR3 differences seen across clinicopathological groups, the authors built a distant-metastasis classifier for papillary thyroid cancer, which was meant to discriminate distant-metastatic patients. Via MiXCR, TCRdb re-called the PCR reads. TCRdb's processing, not the authors', yielded these V and J calls. Counted here are roughly 16,000 clones, about 15% occurring once; the ten biggest clones make up approximately 15%. The specimen sequenced was blood. The TCR sequence derives from a female donor with papillary thyroid cancer or a benign thyroid nodule (not recorded which). Some clones in this sample may be carry-over from other donors' samples. J is TRBJ2-1 and V is TRBV24-1; 7 positions agree with TRBD2. This CDR3 reads CATSPSSGGDYSGAYNEQFF. The CDR3 bases are TGTGCCACCAGTCCCTCATCTGGGGGGGATTATAGCGGAGCTTACAATGAGCAGTTCTTC.